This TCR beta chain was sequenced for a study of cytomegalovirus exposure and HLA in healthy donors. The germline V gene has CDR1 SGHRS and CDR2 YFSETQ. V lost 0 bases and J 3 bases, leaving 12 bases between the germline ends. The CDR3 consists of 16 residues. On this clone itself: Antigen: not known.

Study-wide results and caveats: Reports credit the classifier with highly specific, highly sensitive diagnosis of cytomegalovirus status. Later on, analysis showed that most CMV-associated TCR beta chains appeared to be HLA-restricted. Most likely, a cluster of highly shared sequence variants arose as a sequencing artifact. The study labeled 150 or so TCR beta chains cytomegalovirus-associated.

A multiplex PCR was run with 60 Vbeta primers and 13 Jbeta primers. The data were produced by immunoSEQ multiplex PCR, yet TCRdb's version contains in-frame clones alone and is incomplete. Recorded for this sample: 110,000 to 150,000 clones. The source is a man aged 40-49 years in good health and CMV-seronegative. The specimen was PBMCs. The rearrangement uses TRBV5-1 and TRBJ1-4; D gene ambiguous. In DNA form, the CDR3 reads TGCGCCAGCAGCTTGGGGGAGGTGGTAGCTAATGAAAAACTGTTTTTT. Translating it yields CASSLGEVVANEKLFF.